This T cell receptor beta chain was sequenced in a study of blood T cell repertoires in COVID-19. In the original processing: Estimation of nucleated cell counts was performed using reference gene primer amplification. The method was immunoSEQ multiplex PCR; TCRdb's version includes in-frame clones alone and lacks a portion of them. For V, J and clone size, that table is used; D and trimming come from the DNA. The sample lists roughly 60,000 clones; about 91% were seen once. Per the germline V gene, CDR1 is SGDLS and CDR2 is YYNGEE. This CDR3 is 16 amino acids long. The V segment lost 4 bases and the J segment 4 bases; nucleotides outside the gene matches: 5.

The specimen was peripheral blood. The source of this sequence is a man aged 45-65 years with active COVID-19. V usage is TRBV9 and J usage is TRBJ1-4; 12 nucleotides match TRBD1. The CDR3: CASSLGQGAGNEKLFF. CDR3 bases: TGTGCCAGCAGCCTGGGACAGGGGGCCGGTAATGAAAAACTGTTTTTT.